This T cell receptor (beta chain) was captured by sequencing in a study of Graves' ophthalmopathy and Graves' hyperthyroidism. In germline, CDR1 is SEHNR, CDR2 FQNEAQ (reference sequence). The J segment lost 3 bases and the V segment lost 5 bases, leaving 12 bases of the junction unmatched. This CDR3 region has 16 residues. Researchers took RNA transcripts and amplified TCR beta CDR3 regions from them. Second-round multiplex PCR came after first-round RT-PCR with HTBI primers. Using its own MiXCR run on the multiplex PCR reads, TCRdb lists one record per CDR3 protein. The sample has 500,000 to 600,000 distinct CDR3 sequences, roughly 40% seen once. This clonotype showed up just a few times. Its antigen is as yet unknown. Only newly diagnosed hyperthyroidism patients aged 18 to 65, with under 2 months' duration, were enrolled. Each diagnosis was determined on the basis of clinical symptoms, serum thyroxine, TRAb, thyroid ultrasound and orbital computed tomography.

Study results and limitations: At about 69% sensitivity and approximately 72% specificity, the model predicted progression of the ophthalmopathy. Blood also harbored most expanded thyroid clonotypes above 0.001 frequency.

This sequence joins TRBV7-9 and TRBJ2-7, with 8 bases matching TRBD1. The sample comprised peripheral blood or thyroid tissue (not recorded which). This clonotype was obtained from an adult man with Graves' hyperthyroidism. The CDR3 here is CASSQEAQGVFYEQYF. The CDR3 region has the DNA TGTGCCAGCAGCCAAGAAGCACAGGGGGTTTTCTACGAGCAGTACTTC.